These 18 T cell receptor beta chains were sequenced from one sample in a study of T cell repertoires in cytomegalovirus infection (dated by TCRdb to about 2019). Sequencing was performed on an Illumina HiSeq 1500. TCRdb itself trimmed the public reads at Q25 with fastp, ran MiXCR and retained productive beta chains. All rows with the same CDR3 protein become a single entry with the most common DNA and genes. Present in this sample are approximately 500,000 distinct CDR3 sequences, more than 15% of which were seen just once. The ten largest clones add up to 20% to 30% of the sample. Sequenced input: CD8+ T cells from PBMCs. Receptors originate from a human donor in good health (CMV status not recorded). Some clones in this sample may be carry-over from other donors' samples.

This clonotype was found many times. The rearrangement links TRBV28 to TRBJ2-5, with D hard to call. This CDR3 spans 14 amino acids. Germline lookup yields CDR1 MDHEN and CDR2 SYDVKM. V lost 7 bases and J lost 0, with 12 bases in between. CDR3 DNA sequence: TGTGCCAGCACCCTGGGCAGAAACCAAGAGACCCAGTACTTC. Its protein is CASTLGRNQETQYF.

This chain links TRBV19 with TRBJ2-1, with 7 bases that match TRBD1. With V trimmed by 3 bases and J by 6 bases, 5 bases remained unmatched. Germline CDR1 LNHDA, CDR2 SQIVND (reference sequence). This CDR3 comprises 14 residues. The CDR3 nucleotides are TGTGCCAGTAGTATGAGGGGGCCCGTCAATGAGCAGTTCTTC. This encodes CASSMRGPVNEQFF.

A remark on this clonotype: A much larger clone is a single base away; this may be a read error. Here the CDR3 omits its conserved ending phenylalanine or tryptophan, so a read error is the likely source. The chain is built from TRBV29-1 and TRBJ2-1; TRBD2 agrees at 8 bases. The CDR3 covers 15 residues. The trim removed 4 bases at V and 0 bases at J, leaving 5 bases unmatched. The germline V gene has CDR1 SQVTM and CDR2 ANQGSEA. Written as DNA, the CDR3 is TGCAGCGTTGCCCTCGGGAGGGTCTCCTACAATGAGCAGTTCTTA. Amino acid sequence: CSVALGRVSYNEQFL.

This chain uses TRBV12-3 or TRBV12-4 with TRBJ2-7; D is undetermined. V shed 3 bases and J shed 1 base, with 13 bases lying between them. This CDR3 has 15 residues. CDR3 nucleotides: TGTGCCAGCAGTTTTGACACCATATTTTCCTACGAGCAGTACTTC. Encoded protein: CASSFDTIFSYEQYF.

Many counts were recorded for this clonotype. This chain joins TRBV19 and TRBJ1-1, with 8 bases matching TRBD1. V lost 4 bases, J lost 3 bases, and 4 bases stayed unmatched. The CDR3 is 14 amino acids. CDR1 is LNHDA, CDR2 SQIVND, per germline (reference sequence). The DNA for the CDR3 is TGTGCCAGTAGTACCGGGACAGGATACACTGAAGCTTTCTTT. Protein: CASSTGTGYTEAFF.

J is TRBJ2-1 and V is TRBV7-1, with D maybe TRBD2 (5 bases). TRBV7-1 is an ORF for which the function is uncertain. The CDR3 spans 13 residues. V lost 3 bases and J lost 11, with 14 bases in between. This chain's CDR3 is CASSSPERAKQFF. The CDR3 nucleotides are TGTGCCAGCAGCTCGCCAGAGAGGGCTAAGCAGTTCTTC.

J is TRBJ2-7 and V is TRBV3-1; TRBD1 is a possible D gene (5 bases). V was cut by 4 bases and J by 0 bases, with 13 bases left in between. Germline CDR1 reads LGHDT; CDR2 reads YNNKEL (reference sequence). CDR3 length: 15 residues. As DNA, the CDR3 is TGTGCCAGCAGCCCCGTACAGGCCAGCTCCTACGAGCAGTACTTC. Translation gives CASSPVQASSYEQYF.

This clonotype was found many times. The CDR3 DNA follows: TGTGCCAGCAGTGCGGTGTCAGAGCTGAAGGGAAATTCACCCCTCCACTTT. Amino acid sequence: CASSAVSELKGNSPLHF. This sequence joins TRBV7-9 and TRBJ1-6; D is unresolved. There are 17 residues in the CDR3. Trimming took 6 bases from V and 7 from J, leaving 22 bases between them. Per germline, CDR1 SEHNR and CDR2 FQNEAQ (reference sequence). Full variable domain (rest looked up from reference TRBV7-9 and TRBJ1-6): DTGVSQNPRHKITKRGQNVTFRCDPISEHNRLYWYRQTLGQGPEFLTYFQNEAQLEKSRLLSDRFSAERPKGSFSTLEIQRTEQGDSAMYLCASSAVSELKGNSPLHFGNGTRLTVT.

CDR3 in amino acids: CASSESRLAEVRAGELFF. The CDR3 DNA follows: TGCGCCAGCAGTGAGTCGCGCCTAGCGGAGGTGCGAGCCGGGGAGCTGTTTTTT. The chain combines TRBV10-1 with TRBJ2-2, with 7 bases that match TRBD2. The CDR3 consists of 18 residues. V was clipped by 0 bases and J by 6 bases; unmatched bases: 13. CDR1 is WNHNN and CDR2 is SYGVQD in the germline V gene (reference sequence).

Many counts were recorded for this clonotype. This chain connects TRBV12-3 or TRBV12-4 to TRBJ2-7; 9 bases align to TRBD1. CDR3 length equals 14 residues. J lost 6 bases, V lost 4 bases, and 7 bases had no gene match. DNA of the CDR3: TGTGCCAGCAGTTCCGGGACAGGGTTTCGCGAGCAGTACTTC. Amino acids: CASSSGTGFREQYF.

The table lists this clonotype with a few counts. This chain uses TRBV19 with TRBJ1-2; TRBD1 might be the D (5 bases). Trimming removed 5 bases from V and 7 bases from J, with 23 bases in between. This CDR3 has 16 residues. CDR1 is LNHDA, CDR2 SQIVND, per germline (reference sequence). The chain's CDR3 is CASSPGRGLNTPGYTF. The CDR3 DNA reads as TGTGCCAGTAGTCCCGGGCGGGGACTCAACACGCCTGGCTACACCTTC. Using reference TRBV19 and TRBJ1-2 for the parts outside the CDR3, the full variable domain is DGGITQSPKYLFRKEGQNVTLSCEQNLNHDAMYWYRQDPGQGLRLIYYSQIVNDFQKGDIAEGYSVSREKKESFPLTVTSAQKNPTAFYLCASSPGRGLNTPGYTFGSGTRLTVV.

There are a few counts of this clonotype. The chain recombines TRBV20-1 with TRBJ2-7; 8 nucleotides agree with TRBD2. V lost 5 bases, J lost 7 bases, and 13 bases stayed unmatched. From germline, CDR1 is DFQATT and CDR2 SNEGSKA (reference sequence). CDR3 length: 14 amino acids. CDR3 coding DNA: TGCAGTGCTCCCGGGCGACCAGCGGGGGATGAGCAGTACTTC. It encodes CSAPGRPAGDEQYF.

The chain carries TRBV5-6 and TRBJ2-7; 7 nucleotides line up with TRBD1. V shed 0 bases and J 3 bases; nucleotides not matched to a gene: 3. The CDR3 is made up of 14 amino acids. Per germline, CDR1 SGHDT and CDR2 YYEEEE. For the CDR3, the DNA is TGTGCCAGCAGCTTGGCACAGGGGCACTACGAGCAGTACTTC. This sequence encodes CASSLAQGHYEQYF.

The table lists this clonotype with many counts. The chain has TRBV7-3 and TRBJ2-3; D uncertain. Trimming cost V 1 base and J 0 bases, with 17 bases left between them. The CDR3 consists of 18 residues. Looked up from germline, CDR1 is SGHTA and CDR2 is FQGTGA. For the CDR3, the DNA is TGTGCCAGCAGCTTAAGTCCCTTGACACAACATAGCACAGATACGCAGTATTTT. Translating gives CASSLSPLTQHSTDTQYF.

In the case of this clonotype: A single base separates this from a much larger clone, so it may be a read error. Because the CDR3 is missing its conserved closing phenylalanine or tryptophan, this is likely a read error. The chain recombines TRBV27 with TRBJ1-2; weak D call: TRBD1 (5 bases). The length of the CDR3 is 14 residues. V was shortened by 6 bases and J by 3 bases, with 14 bases between the two germline ends. The germline CDR1 and CDR2 sequences are MNHEY and SMNVEV (reference sequence). The CDR3 sequence: CASRSTDIYYGYTL. In nucleotides, the CDR3 is TGTGCCAGCAGATCTACGGACATTTACTATGGCTACACCTTA.

A note on this clonotype: This may be a read error: a much more frequent sequence differs by one nucleotide. This chain links TRBV4-1 with TRBJ2-1; D not resolved. V was cut by 6 bases and J by 0 bases, with 12 bases left in between. CDR3 length: 15 amino acids. Germline V gives CDR1 MGHRA, CDR2 YSYEKL. This chain's CDR3 is CASSRVESSYNEQFF. The DNA of the CDR3 is TGCGCCAGCAGTCGAGTGGAGAGCTCCTACAATGAGCAGTTCTTC.

As concerns this clonotype: Possible read error: a much larger clone is one base away. V is TRBV27 and J is TRBJ1-1; D unclear. Looked up from germline, CDR1 is MNHEY and CDR2 is SMNVEV (reference sequence). V lost 5 bases, J lost 1 base, and 8 bases lay in between. The CDR3 loop spans 13 amino acids. The DNA for the CDR3 is TGTGCCAGCAGTCGGTCAGGGAACACTGAAGCTTTCTTT. This encodes CASSRSGNTEAFF.

This clonotype was picked up many times. The chain combines TRBV7-6 with TRBJ2-1; tentatively, D is TRBD1 (5 bases). V was trimmed by 1 base and J by 0 bases, leaving 22 bases between them. Germline lookup yields CDR1 SGHVS and CDR2 FNYEAQ. This CDR3 has 20 residues. The CDR3 nucleotides are TGTGCCAGCAGCTTAGACCATACAGGTCTCGGAAAAAACTCCTACAATGAGCAGTTCTTC. It codes for CASSLDHTGLGKNSYNEQFF.